Detailed here is one T cell receptor beta chain. Its antigen remains unknown. The sample belongs to a study of cytomegalovirus exposure and HLA in healthy donors. Study-level points and caveats: Many donors carried some public TCRs, although rarity characterized most TCR sequences. According to a subsequent analysis, TCR clusters identified in the first cohort showed a tendency to co-occur across the roughly 110 validation repertoires.

The CDR3 contains 14 residues. CDR1 is LNHNV, CDR2 YYDKDF, per germline (reference sequence). V lost 0 bases, J lost 9 bases, and 6 bases stayed unmatched. Repertoires were generated with immunoSEQ multiplex PCR, while TCRdb's copy carries only in-frame clones and drops some. Among over 130,000 clones listed, approximately 86% were seen once. The sequencing sample was made of PBMCs. The chain uses TRBV15 and TRBJ2-7, with 9 bases that match TRBD2. The TCR was taken from a man younger than 30 in good health and CMV-seropositive. CDR3 protein: CATSRDPAGGGQYF. The CDR3 nucleotides read TGTGCCACCAGCAGAGACCCAGCGGGGGGCGGGCAGTACTTC.